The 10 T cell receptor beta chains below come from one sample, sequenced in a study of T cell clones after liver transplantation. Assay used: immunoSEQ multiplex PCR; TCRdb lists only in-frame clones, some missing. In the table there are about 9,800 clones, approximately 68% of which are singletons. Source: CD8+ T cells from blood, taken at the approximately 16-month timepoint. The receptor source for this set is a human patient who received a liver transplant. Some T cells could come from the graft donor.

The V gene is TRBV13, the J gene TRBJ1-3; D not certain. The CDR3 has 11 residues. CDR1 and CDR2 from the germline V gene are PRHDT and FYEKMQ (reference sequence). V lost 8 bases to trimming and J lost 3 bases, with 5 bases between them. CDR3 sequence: CASGSGNTIYF. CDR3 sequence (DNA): TGTGCCAGCGGCAGTGGAAACACCATATATTTT.

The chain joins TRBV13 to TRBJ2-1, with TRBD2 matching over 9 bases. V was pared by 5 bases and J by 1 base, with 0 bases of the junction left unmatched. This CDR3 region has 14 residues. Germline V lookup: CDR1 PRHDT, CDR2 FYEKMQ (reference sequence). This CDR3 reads CASSLAGSYNEQFF. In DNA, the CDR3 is TGTGCCAGCAGCCTAGCGGGGTCCTACAATGAGCAGTTCTTC.

The CDR3 loop is CAWSVSLTDTQYF. The CDR3 DNA reads TGTGCCTGGAGTGTAAGCCTCACAGATACGCAGTATTTT. The V gene is TRBV30, the J gene TRBJ2-3; no clear D. V lost 0 bases, J lost 2 bases, and 6 bases lay in between. Germline CDR1 is GTSNPN and CDR2 is SVGIG (reference sequence). This CDR3 spans 13 amino acids.

The CDR3, as DNA: TGTGCCAGCAGCCTGACTCAGGGGGACTACGAGCAGTACGTC. Amino acids: CASSLTQGDYEQYV. The V call is TRBV6-1, the J call TRBJ2-7; TRBD1 matches at 7 bases. The CDR3 has 14 residues. Germline V gives CDR1 MNHNS, CDR2 SASEGT. J gave up 3 bases and V 6 bases, and 8 bases lay outside the gene matches.

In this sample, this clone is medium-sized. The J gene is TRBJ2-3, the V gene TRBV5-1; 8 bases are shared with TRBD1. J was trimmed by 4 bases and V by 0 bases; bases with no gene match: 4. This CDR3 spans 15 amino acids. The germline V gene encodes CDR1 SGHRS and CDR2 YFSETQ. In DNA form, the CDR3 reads TGCGCCAGCAGCTTGGAGGGACAGGCCGCAGATACGCAGTATTTT. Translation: CASSLEGQAADTQYF.

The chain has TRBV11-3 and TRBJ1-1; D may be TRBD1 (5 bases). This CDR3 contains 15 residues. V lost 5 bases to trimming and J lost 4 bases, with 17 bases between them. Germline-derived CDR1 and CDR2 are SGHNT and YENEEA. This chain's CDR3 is CASSPRDQGATEAFF. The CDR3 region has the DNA TGTGCCAGCAGCCCGAGGGACCAGGGTGCCACTGAAGCTTTCTTT.

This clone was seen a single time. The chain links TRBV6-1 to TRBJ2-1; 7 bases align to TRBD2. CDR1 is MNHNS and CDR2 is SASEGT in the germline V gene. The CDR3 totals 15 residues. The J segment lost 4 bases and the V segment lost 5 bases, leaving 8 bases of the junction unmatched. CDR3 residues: CASSPLAGEYNEQFF. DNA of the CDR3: TGTGCCAGCAGTCCTCTGGCGGGGGAGTACAATGAGCAGTTCTTC.

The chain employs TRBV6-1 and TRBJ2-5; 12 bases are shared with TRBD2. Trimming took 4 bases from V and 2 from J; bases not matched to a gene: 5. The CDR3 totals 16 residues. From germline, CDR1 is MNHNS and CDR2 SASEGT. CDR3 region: CASSVLAGGVQETQYF. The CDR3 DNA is TGTGCCAGCAGTGTTCTAGCGGGAGGGGTACAAGAGACCCAGTACTTC.

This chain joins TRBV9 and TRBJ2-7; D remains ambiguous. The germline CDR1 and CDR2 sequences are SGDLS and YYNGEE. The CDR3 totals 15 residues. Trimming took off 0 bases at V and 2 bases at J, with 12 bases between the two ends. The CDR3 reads CASSVDMAVTYEQYV. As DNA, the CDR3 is TGTGCCAGCAGCGTAGATATGGCGGTGACCTACGAGCAGTACGTC.

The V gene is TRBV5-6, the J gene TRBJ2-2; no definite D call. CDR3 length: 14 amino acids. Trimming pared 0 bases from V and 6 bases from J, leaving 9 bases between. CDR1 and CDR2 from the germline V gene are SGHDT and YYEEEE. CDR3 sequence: CASSLAGLPGELFF. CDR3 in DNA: TGTGCCAGCAGCTTGGCCGGCTTACCCGGGGAGCTGTTTTTT.